This T cell receptor beta chain was retrieved from a study of monozygotic twins with inflammatory bowel disease. Study-wide points: Patient repertoires may carry noise from differing immunosuppressive treatments.

The CDR3 consists of 13 residues. Germline values: CDR1 SQVTM, CDR2 ANQGSEA. A remark on this clonotype: What it binds is unknown.

Per donor, approximately 2.6 ml of blood was collected and frozen. Making each TCR library took around 3.5 ug of total RNA. With the 5' RACE reads reprocessed, TCRdb shows one record per CDR3 protein and no DNA. The sample spans approximately 400,000 distinct CDR3 sequences; the ten largest clones claim less than 2.5%. The specimen sequenced was blood. The receptor comes from a human donor with ulcerative colitis or Crohn's disease, or a healthy co-twin of an affected twin (not recorded which). The chain uses TRBV29-1 and TRBJ2-3. CDR3 protein: CSSGKASTDTQYF.